This T cell receptor beta chain is drawn from a study of cytomegalovirus exposure and HLA in healthy donors. General study points: The investigators catalogued 180 or so TCR beta chains as cytomegalovirus-associated.

Of note for this clone: Its specificity is unknown.

The PCR made use of 60 Vbeta and 13 Jbeta primers. Only in-frame clones appear in the TCRdb table, and some are missing; sequencing was by immunoSEQ multiplex PCR. The table lists around 200,000 clones, roughly 76% of them singletons, with more than 6% in the top ten. The sequencing input was PBMCs. This clonotype was obtained from a man aged 35-49 years in good health and CMV-seropositive.

The CDR3 loop is CASGSGPVNTEAFF. The CDR3 coding sequence is TGTGCCAGCGGATCGGGTCCAGTGAACACTGAAGCTTTCTTT. The V call is TRBV6-1, the J call TRBJ1-1; D ambiguous. This CDR3 contains 14 residues. Trimming shortened V by 8 bases and J by 0 bases, and 13 bases separated the two germline ends. Germline lookup yields CDR1 MNHNS and CDR2 SASEGT.